These 18 T cell receptor beta chains came from one sample sequenced in a study of blood T cell repertoires in COVID-19. TCRdb keeps only in-frame clones here, not all; method: immunoSEQ multiplex PCR. The repertoire holds under 300,000 clones, more than 75% seen once, with under 2.5% in the top ten. Material: PBMCs or T cells enriched from blood (not recorded which). All receptors come from a woman in her sixties in a cohort exposed to, infected with or recovered from COVID-19 (not recorded which).

The chain recombines TRBV5-4 with TRBJ2-5; 10 bases agree with TRBD1. J was trimmed by 0 bases and V by 2 bases; bases with no gene match: 7. This CDR3 is built from 17 residues. Germline CDR1 is SGHNT and CDR2 is YYREEE (reference sequence). CDR3 bases: TGTGCCAGCAGCTTAAAGACAGGGGGCTCGTACCAAGAGACCCAGTACTTC. Its translation: CASSLKTGGSYQETQYF. The full variable domain, rest sourced from reference TRBV5-4 and TRBJ2-5, is ETGVTQSPTHLIKTRGQQVTLRCSSQSGHNTVSWYQQALGQGPQFIFQYYREEENGRGNFPPRFSGLQFPNYSSELNVNALELDDSALYLCASSLKTGGSYQETQYFGPGTRLLVL.

On this clone: Given a much more abundant clone one base away, this may be a read error. The chain is built from TRBV6-5 and TRBJ2-7; 13 bases line up with TRBD2. Trimming at V came to 6 bases and at J to 4 bases, leaving 6 bases not matched to a gene. The CDR3 consists of 15 residues. Germline loops: CDR1 MNHEY, CDR2 SVGAGI. The CDR3 region is CASRRTSGSGYEQYF. CDR3 nucleotides: TGTGCCAGCAGGCGGACTAGCGGGAGCGGTTACGAGCAGTACTTC.

The V gene is TRBV2, the J gene TRBJ2-7; perhaps TRBD1 as D (5 bases). Per germline, CDR1 SNHLY and CDR2 FYNNEI. Trimming took 7 bases from V and 2 from J, leaving 9 bases between them. The CDR3 length is 12 residues. The CDR3 nucleotides are TGTGCCAGCACCAGGGTGACCTACGAGCAGTACTTC. Translation: CASTRVTYEQYF.

The sample holds one count of this clone. J is TRBJ2-2 and V is TRBV18; TRBD2 might be the D (6 bases). V was shortened by 2 bases and J by 6 bases, with 10 bases between the two germline ends. The CDR3 runs to 14 residues. Per germline, CDR1 KGHSH and CDR2 LQKENI. CDR3 loop: CASSPDTGAGELFF. The CDR3 DNA reads as TGTGCCAGCTCACCAGACACGGGAGCCGGGGAGCTGTTTTTT.

The chain links TRBV28 to TRBJ2-2; 9 bases are a match to TRBD2. The germline CDR1 and CDR2 sequences are MDHEN and SYDVKM. V lost 3 bases, J lost 5 bases, and 4 bases stayed unmatched. This CDR3 comprises 15 residues. The CDR3 region has the DNA TGTGCCAGCAGTTTGAACGCGGGGGGGACCGGGGAGCTGTTTTTT. Protein product: CASSLNAGGTGELFF. The full variable domain, completed using reference TRBV28 and TRBJ2-2, is DVKVTQSSRYLVKRTGEKVFLECVQDMDHENMFWYRQDPGLGLRLIYFSYDVKMKEKGDIPEGYSVSREKKERFSLILESASTNQTSMYLCASSLNAGGTGELFFGEGSRLTVL.

The V gene is TRBV5-1, the J gene TRBJ2-2, with 11 bases fitting TRBD2. This CDR3 spans 16 amino acids. Trimming removed 4 bases from V and 0 bases from J; junction bases left unmatched: 2. Germline CDR1 reads SGHRS; CDR2 reads YFSETQ. The DNA for the CDR3 is TGCGCCAGCAGCCTACTAGCGGGAGCGAACACCGGGGAGCTGTTTTTT. Its translation: CASSLLAGANTGELFF.

The chain recombines TRBV5-4 with TRBJ2-7; 8 nucleotides align to TRBD1. The V gene's germline CDR1 is SGHNT and CDR2 YYREEE (reference sequence). The CDR3 length is 16 residues. The ends lost 2 bases at V and 3 bases at J; junction bases unmatched: 10. The CDR3 coding sequence is TGTGCCAGCAGCTTAATTACCGGGACAGGTTTCTACGAGCAGTACTTC. It is translated as CASSLITGTGFYEQYF. The full variable domain, completed using reference TRBV5-4 and TRBJ2-7, is ETGVTQSPTHLIKTRGQQVTLRCSSQSGHNTVSWYQQALGQGPQFIFQYYREEENGRGNFPPRFSGLQFPNYSSELNVNALELDDSALYLCASSLITGTGFYEQYFGPGTRLTVT.

The DNA of the CDR3 is TGTGCCACCAGTGATTCCCGGACAGAGATCTCTGGGGCCAACGTCCTGACTTTC. It is translated as CATSDSRTEISGANVLTF. The chain employs TRBV24-1 and TRBJ2-6, with a weak D call TRBD1 (6 bases). Germline V lookup: CDR1 KGHDR, CDR2 SFDVKD. V lost 2 bases and J lost 0, with 13 bases in between. This CDR3 has 18 amino acids.

The chain carries TRBV5-4 and TRBJ1-2; 9 bases are shared with TRBD1. V was pared by 4 bases and J by 4 bases, with 8 bases of the junction left unmatched. The CDR3 consists of 15 residues. Germline CDR1 reads SGHNT; CDR2 reads YYREEE (reference sequence). Written as DNA, the CDR3 is TGTGCCAGCAGCGCCCCCGGGACAGGGATCTATGGCTACACCTTC. It encodes CASSAPGTGIYGYTF.

The rearrangement uses TRBV3-1 (or the pseudogene TRBV3-2) and TRBJ1-5; tentatively, D is TRBD1 (5 bases). CDR3 size: 16 residues. The V end was cut by 1 base, the J end by 0 bases, with 10 bases between. Germline CDR1 and CDR2: LGHDT and YNNKEL (reference sequence). CDR3 bases: TGTGCCAGCAGCCAAGGGGGCGGGGGTAGCAATCAGCCCCAGCATTTT. This encodes CASSQGGGGSNQPQHF.

The V gene is TRBV7-2, the J gene TRBJ1-5; the match to TRBD1 covers 8 bases. Germline-derived CDR1 and CDR2 are SGHTA and FQGNSA. V lost 1 base to trimming and J lost 7 bases; unmatched junction nucleotides: 3. The CDR3 loop spans 14 amino acids. The CDR3 bases are TGTGCCAGCAGCTTAGGACCAGGGGGCCAGCCCCAGCATTTT. Protein sequence: CASSLGPGGQPQHF.

V usage is TRBV5-1 and J usage is TRBJ2-5; D is perhaps TRBD1 (5 bases). The CDR3 contains 15 residues. The germline CDR1 and CDR2 sequences are SGHRS and YFSETQ. Trimming removed 0 bases at V and 2 bases at J, with 11 bases between. CDR3 sequence (DNA): TGCGCCAGCAGCTTGGCCGGCAACAGGCAAGAGACCCAGTACTTC. This translates into CASSLAGNRQETQYF. The full variable domain, rest sourced from reference TRBV5-1 and TRBJ2-5, is KAGVTQTPRYLIKTRGQQVTLSCSPISGHRSVSWYQQTPGQGLQFLFEYFSETQRNKGNFPGRFSGRQFSNSRSEMNVSTLELGDSALYLCASSLAGNRQETQYFGPGTRLLVL.

Worth noting for this clone: The sample has other DNA sequences that encode this CDR3 too. This chain connects TRBV9 to TRBJ2-7; the match to TRBD2 covers 9 bases. Germline values: CDR1 SGDLS, CDR2 YYNGEE. With V trimmed by 0 bases and J by 0 bases, 1 base remained unmatched. The CDR3 is 15 residues long. The CDR3 loop is CASSVGSGSSYEQYF. For the CDR3, the DNA is TGTGCCAGCAGCGTAGGTAGCGGGAGCTCCTACGAGCAGTACTTC.

V gene TRBV6-5 combines with J gene TRBJ1-1; 8 bases fit TRBD1. Germline CDR1 MNHEY, CDR2 SVGAGI. The CDR3 has 13 amino acids. Germline trimming cut 7 bases from V and 2 bases from J; bases unmatched to any gene: 3. Here the CDR3 reads CASNGQGNTEAFF. Written as DNA, the CDR3 is TGTGCCAGCAACGGACAGGGAAACACTGAAGCTTTCTTT.

The chain joins TRBV5-1 to TRBJ2-1, with a weak D call TRBD2 (5 bases). The CDR3 has 15 amino acids. Germline CDR1 and CDR2: SGHRS and YFSETQ. V dropped 0 bases and J dropped 0 bases, with 7 bases sitting between them. The CDR3 bases are TGCGCCAGCAGCTTGGAAGGGAGCTCCTACAATGAGCAGTTCTTC. This gives the protein CASSLEGSSYNEQFF. Full variable domain (missing parts from reference TRBV5-1 and TRBJ2-1): KAGVTQTPRYLIKTRGQQVTLSCSPISGHRSVSWYQQTPGQGLQFLFEYFSETQRNKGNFPGRFSGRQFSNSRSEMNVSTLELGDSALYLCASSLEGSSYNEQFFGPGTRLTVL.

The chain recombines TRBV14 with TRBJ1-6; 7 nucleotides align to TRBD1. The CDR3 totals 16 residues. Per the germline V gene, CDR1 is SGHDN and CDR2 is FVKESK. With 4 bases clipped from V and 10 bases from J, the junction kept 13 bases outside the gene matches. The CDR3 region is CASSRGQGEVQSPLHF. The CDR3 DNA sequence: TGTGCCAGCAGCCGGGGTCAGGGGGAAGTCCAATCACCCCTCCACTTT.

The chain joins TRBV30 to TRBJ2-2; D might be TRBD2 (5 bases). The V gene lost 0 bases and the J gene lost 7 bases, with 9 bases spanning the gap. This CDR3 has 13 residues. The germline V gene encodes CDR1 GTSNPN and CDR2 SVGIG (reference sequence). Here the CDR3 DNA reads TGTGCCTGGAGTGTACTTGGAGGCGGGGAGCTGTTTTTT. It translates to CAWSVLGGGELFF.

V gene TRBV15 combines with J gene TRBJ2-2; 9 bases fit TRBD1. This CDR3 is built from 16 residues. Germline CDR1 reads LNHNV; CDR2 reads YYDKDF (reference sequence). J was trimmed by 5 bases and V by 5 bases; bases with no gene match: 9. CDR3 loop: CATSPPGTGITGELFF. The CDR3 nucleotides read TGTGCCACCAGCCCCCCCGGGACAGGGATAACCGGGGAGCTGTTTTTT.